This TCR beta chain was sequenced for a study of T-cell reconstitution after alpha-beta-depleted transplantation in children. Points on this clonotype: Antigen specificity is unknown.

V was trimmed by 4 bases and J by 2 bases, leaving 13 bases between them. CDR1 is SGHTA and CDR2 is FQGNSA in the germline V gene. The CDR3 extends over 15 amino acids. Whole-study results and caveats: From newly produced T cells came most of the T-cell counts and diversity one year after transplant. Recipient T cells and thymic progenitors that survived gave rise to the high TCRbeta diversity observed at day 60 in some patients. Several hundred graft clones that had expanded were reportedly the source of alpha-beta T cells about two months after transplant.

As it was prepared, the TCRbeta library received unique molecular identifiers. One entry per CDR3 protein, called by TCRdb with MiXCR from the PCR reads. The repertoire holds about 140,000 distinct CDR3 sequences, with 8.8% as singletons. This TCR was sampled from a female patient aged 2 to 10 who had a stem cell transplant for congenital amegakaryocytic thrombocytopenia, so the T cells may come from the graft donor. The chain is built from TRBV7-2 and TRBJ2-3; D gene ambiguous. Sample: PBMCs, mostly from graft donor cells, taken 180 days after TCRalphabeta/CD19-depleted stem cell transplant. The CDR3 reads CASSSSTPHTDTQYF. CDR3 sequence (DNA): TGTGCCAGCAGCTCCTCTACTCCCCACACAGATACGCAGTATTTT.